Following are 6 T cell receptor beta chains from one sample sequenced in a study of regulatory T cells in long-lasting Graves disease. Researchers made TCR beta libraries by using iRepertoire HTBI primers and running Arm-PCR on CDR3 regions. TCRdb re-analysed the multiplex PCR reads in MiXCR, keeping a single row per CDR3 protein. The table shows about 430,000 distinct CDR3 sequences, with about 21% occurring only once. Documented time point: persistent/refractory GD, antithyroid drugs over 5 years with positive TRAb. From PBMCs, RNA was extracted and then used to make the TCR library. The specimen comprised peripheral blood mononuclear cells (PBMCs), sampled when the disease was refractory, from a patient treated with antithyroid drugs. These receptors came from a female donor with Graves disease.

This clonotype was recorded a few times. Here the CDR3 reads CSVGWAEKLFF. The CDR3 DNA sequence: TGCAGCGTTGGTTGGGCGGAGAAACTGTTTTTT. The chain joins TRBV29-1 to TRBJ1-4; D is unclear. The V end was cut by 4 bases, the J end by 11 bases, with 11 bases between. The germline gives CDR1 SQVTM, CDR2 ANQGSEA. CDR3 length: 11 amino acids.

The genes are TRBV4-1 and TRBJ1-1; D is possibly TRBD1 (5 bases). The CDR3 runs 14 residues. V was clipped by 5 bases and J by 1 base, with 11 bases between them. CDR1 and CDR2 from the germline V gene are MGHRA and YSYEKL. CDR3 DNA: TGCGCCAGCAGCGGGATACAGGCGAACACTGAAGCTTTCTTT. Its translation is CASSGIQANTEAFF.

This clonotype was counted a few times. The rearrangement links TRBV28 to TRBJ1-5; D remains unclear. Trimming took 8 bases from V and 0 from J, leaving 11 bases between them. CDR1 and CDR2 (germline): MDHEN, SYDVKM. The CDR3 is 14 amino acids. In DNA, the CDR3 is TGTGCCAGCTACGGCGGATATAGCAATCAGCCCCAGCATTTT. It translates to CASYGGYSNQPQHF.

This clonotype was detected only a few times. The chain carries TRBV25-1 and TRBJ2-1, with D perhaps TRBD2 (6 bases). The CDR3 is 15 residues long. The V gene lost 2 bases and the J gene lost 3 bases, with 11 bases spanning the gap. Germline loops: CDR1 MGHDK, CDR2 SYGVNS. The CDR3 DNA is TGTGCCAGCAGTGAAGACGGAGGGAACTACAATGAGCAGTTCTTC. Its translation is CASSEDGGNYNEQFF.

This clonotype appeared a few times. CDR3 nucleotide sequence: TGCAGCGTTCGAGGGGGCGACTACGAGCAGTACTTC. Amino acids: CSVRGGDYEQYF. The chain joins TRBV29-1 to TRBJ2-7, with TRBD1 matching over 7 bases. The CDR3 runs to 12 residues. Germline V gene sequence: CDR1 SQVTM, CDR2 ANQGSEA. V was clipped by 5 bases and J by 3 bases; unmatched bases: 4.

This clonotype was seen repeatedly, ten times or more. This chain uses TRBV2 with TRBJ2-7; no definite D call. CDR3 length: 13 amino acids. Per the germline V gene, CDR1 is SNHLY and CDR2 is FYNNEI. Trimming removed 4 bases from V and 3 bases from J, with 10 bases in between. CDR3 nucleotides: TGTGCCAGCAGTGGTTACAGTAGCTACGAGCAGTACTTC. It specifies CASSGYSSYEQYF.